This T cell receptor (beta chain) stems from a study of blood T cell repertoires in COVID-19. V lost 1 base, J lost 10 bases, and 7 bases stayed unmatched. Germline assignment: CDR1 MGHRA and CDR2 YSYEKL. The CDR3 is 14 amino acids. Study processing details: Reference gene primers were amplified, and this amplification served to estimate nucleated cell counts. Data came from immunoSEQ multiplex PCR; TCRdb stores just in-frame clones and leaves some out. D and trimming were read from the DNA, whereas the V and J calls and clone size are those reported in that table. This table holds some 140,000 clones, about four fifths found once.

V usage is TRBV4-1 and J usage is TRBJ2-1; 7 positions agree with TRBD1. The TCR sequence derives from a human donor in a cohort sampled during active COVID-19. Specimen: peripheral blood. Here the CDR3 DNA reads TGCGCCAGCAGCCAAGGCTACCTAGGGGGCGAGCAGTTCTTC. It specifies CASSQGYLGGEQFF.